The sequence of this T cell receptor (beta chain) was determined in a study of cytomegalovirus exposure and HLA in healthy donors. Overall study findings and caveats: Usually a TCR sequence was rare, but some public TCRs were found in many donors. A link between a missense DCLRE1C variant and TCR beta V- and J-gene trimming emerged from a later analysis. Testing in vitro showed a few CMV-associated chains specific for CMV antigens. In a later analysis, specific HLA alleles were associated with 15,000 or so TCR beta sequences at a 0.05 false discovery rate.

Losses at the gene ends were 7 bases for V and 4 bases for J; bases not matched to a gene: 8. The germline V gene has CDR1 SNHLY and CDR2 FYNNEI. The CDR3 sequence is 14 residues long. Remarks on this clone: Its antigen is as yet unknown.

The PCR used 60 Vbeta and 13 Jbeta primers. TCRdb keeps only in-frame clones here, not all; method: immunoSEQ multiplex PCR. The sample totals some 72,000 clones; its top ten clones hold about 0.76%. The chain joins TRBV2 to TRBJ2-7, with 9 bases identical to TRBD1. Input material: PBMCs. This TCR derives from a boy younger than 18 in good health and CMV-seronegative. DNA for the CDR3: TGTGCCAGCAAGGGAGGACAGGGGCCTTACGAGCAGTACTTC. Translation: CASKGGQGPYEQYF.